Each of the 31 T cell receptor beta chains below was sequenced from the same sample in a study of blood T cell repertoires in COVID-19. Here immunoSEQ multiplex PCR was the method, and the copy in TCRdb shows in-frame clones only, minus some. The sample lists around 290,000 clones, about 90% occurring once. Source material: peripheral blood. The origin of the receptors is a woman aged 45-65 years who had recovered from COVID-19.

The chain is built from TRBV20-1 and TRBJ2-7; 8 bases are shared with TRBD1. Germline lookup yields CDR1 DFQATT and CDR2 SNEGSKA (reference sequence). CDR3 length: 15 residues. The V and J ends lost 3 bases and 3 bases, in that order; junction bases with no gene match: 10. The CDR3 reads CSASTTRTGYYEQYF. CDR3 bases: TGCAGTGCTAGTACAACCCGGACAGGGTACTACGAGCAGTACTTC.

The V call is TRBV12-5, the J call TRBJ2-3, with TRBD1 as a possible D gene (6 bases). Germline V lookup: CDR1 LGHNT, CDR2 FRNRAP. V lost 3 bases and J 6 bases, leaving 10 bases between the germline ends. This CDR3 has 13 amino acids. CDR3 sequence reads: CASGFVQGDTQYF. The CDR3 bases are TGTGCTAGTGGTTTTGTCCAGGGGGATACGCAGTATTTT.

This clone was counted only a few times. This CDR3 is also generated by other DNA sequences in the sample. This rearrangement joins TRBV7-6 to TRBJ1-1; possibly TRBD1 for D (5 bases). V lost 1 base, J lost 0 bases, and 6 bases lay in between. The germline CDR1 and CDR2 sequences are SGHVS and FNYEAQ. The CDR3 length is 14 residues. In DNA form, the CDR3 reads TGTGCCAGCAGCTTAGGGGGGGTGAACACTGAAGCTTTCTTT. The encoded protein is CASSLGGVNTEAFF.

The chain recombines TRBV7-2 with TRBJ1-2; a weak D match, TRBD1 (6 bases). The germline CDR1 and CDR2 sequences are SGHTA and FQGNSA. Deletions cut 2 bases from V and 8 bases from J, with 12 bases between. This CDR3 is built from 13 residues. DNA of the CDR3: TGTGCCAGCAGCTTATACAGGGCTGGCGGCTACACCTTC. This encodes CASSLYRAGGYTF.

This clone was detected only a few times. This chain joins TRBV19 and TRBJ1-2, with no clear D. CDR3 length: 15 residues. The V end lost 3 bases, the J end lost 0 bases, and 11 bases lay between the germline ends. CDR1 and CDR2 (germline): LNHDA, SQIVND (reference sequence). CDR3 nucleotide sequence: TGTGCCAGTAGTATTGGGCGGGCGACTAACTATGGCTACACCTTC. Translated, it gives CASSIGRATNYGYTF.

The rearrangement joins TRBV19 to TRBJ1-6, with D perhaps TRBD1 (5 bases). The V gene's germline CDR1 is LNHDA and CDR2 SQIVND (reference sequence). V shed 4 bases and J shed 8 bases, with 15 bases lying between them. The CDR3 is made up of 15 amino acids. Written as DNA, the CDR3 is TGTGCCAGTAGTACAACAGGATCAGCCGATTCACCCCTCCACTTT. This sequence encodes CASSTTGSADSPLHF.

This chain uses TRBV11-2 with TRBJ2-1, with D possibly matching TRBD1 (5 bases). The CDR3 extends over 12 amino acids. V shed 5 bases and J shed 12 bases, with 14 bases lying between them. Germline CDR1 reads SGHAT; CDR2 reads FQNNGV. The CDR3 spells CASSPGIARQFF. In DNA, the CDR3 is TGTGCCAGCAGCCCAGGGATCGCTCGGCAGTTCTTC.

This chain connects TRBV3-1 (or the pseudogene TRBV3-2) to TRBJ1-2; 7 bases fit TRBD1. In germline, CDR1 is LGHDT, CDR2 YNNKEL (reference sequence). The CDR3 spans 14 residues. The ends lost 0 bases at V and 8 bases at J; junction bases unmatched: 6. As DNA, the CDR3 is TGTGCCAGCAGCCAAGATCAACAGGGGAAGGGCTACACCTTC. This translates into CASSQDQQGKGYTF.

The rearrangement joins TRBV11-3 to TRBJ2-2; D unresolved. Trimming cost V 5 bases and J 5 bases, with 9 bases left between them. Germline V gene lookup returns CDR1 SGHNT and CDR2 YENEEA. The CDR3 runs 13 residues. CDR3 sequence (DNA): TGTGCCAGCAGCCGTCAGGATACCGGGGAGCTGTTTTTT. The encoded protein is CASSRQDTGELFF.

This clone appeared once. CDR3 amino acids: CASSLAGTSGSGEDTQYF. DNA of the CDR3: TGTGCCAGCAGCCTCGCCGGGACTAGCGGGAGTGGAGAAGATACGCAGTATTTT. The chain employs TRBV9 and TRBJ2-3; 14 positions match TRBD2. V was clipped by 4 bases and J by 5 bases; unmatched bases: 12. The germline gives CDR1 SGDLS, CDR2 YYNGEE. The CDR3 contains 18 residues.

This chain joins TRBV28 and TRBJ2-2, with 9 nucleotides matching TRBD1. Germline loops: CDR1 MDHEN, CDR2 SYDVKM. The CDR3 has 15 residues. The V gene end was trimmed by 5 bases and the J gene end by 3 bases; junction bases not matched to a gene: 4. CDR3 protein: CASSTGGLDTGELFF. CDR3 DNA sequence: TGTGCCAGCAGTACAGGGGGCTTGGACACCGGGGAGCTGTTTTTT.

The chain is built from TRBV6-6 and TRBJ2-2; 7 nucleotides agree with TRBD2. The germline V gene encodes CDR1 MNHNY and CDR2 SVGAGI (reference sequence). Trimming removed 2 bases from V and 5 bases from J; junction bases left unmatched: 2. This CDR3 is built from 14 residues. CDR3 sequence (DNA): TGTGCCAGCAGTTACCAGCGGGGTACCGGGGAGCTGTTTTTT. It specifies CASSYQRGTGELFF.

V is TRBV5-4 and J is TRBJ2-2, with D unclear. CDR1 and CDR2 from the germline V gene are SGHNT and YYREEE (reference sequence). This CDR3 has 13 amino acids. V shed 3 bases and J shed 1 base, with 4 bases lying between them. The CDR3 DNA sequence: TGTGCCAGCAGCTGGCAGAACACCGGGGAGCTGTTTTTT. Its protein is CASSWQNTGELFF.

The chain has TRBV28 and TRBJ1-1, with 8 nucleotides matching TRBD1. V shed 6 bases and J 5 bases; nucleotides not matched to a gene: 8. The CDR3 totals 14 residues. Germline CDR1 reads MDHEN; CDR2 reads SYDVKM. The CDR3 DNA reads TGTGCCAGCAGGATTGGACAGGGATGGACTGAAGCTTTCTTT. It encodes CASRIGQGWTEAFF.

The rearrangement uses TRBV11-2 and TRBJ2-7; TRBD1 is a possible D gene (6 bases). V shed 5 bases and J shed 4 bases, with 9 bases lying between them. Looked up from germline, CDR1 is SGHAT and CDR2 is FQNNGV. The CDR3 consists of 12 residues. The chain's CDR3 is CASSRTGYEQYF. The CDR3 DNA follows: TGTGCCAGCAGCAGAACAGGGTACGAGCAGTACTTC.

The chain combines TRBV4-3 with TRBJ1-4; tentatively, D is TRBD1 (5 bases). Germline CDR1 LGHNA, CDR2 YSLEER. The CDR3 runs 15 residues. V was trimmed by 4 bases and J by 3 bases, leaving 12 bases between them. CDR3 nucleotides: TGCGCCAGCAGCCTAGGGAGGGGACCTAATGAAAAACTGTTTTTT. This translates into CASSLGRGPNEKLFF.

The chain joins TRBV9 to TRBJ1-4, with D perhaps TRBD1 (6 bases). Germline V gene lookup returns CDR1 SGDLS and CDR2 YYNGEE. The CDR3 covers 14 residues. Trimming stripped 3 bases from V and 3 bases from J, with 9 bases between. Here the CDR3 DNA reads TGTGCCAGCAGCGGTCGACAGGCTAATGAAAAACTGTTTTTT. Its translation is CASSGRQANEKLFF.

The J gene is TRBJ2-7, the V gene TRBV6-2 or TRBV6-3; 8 positions match TRBD1. Germline V gives CDR1 MNHEY, CDR2 SVGEGT. The CDR3 extends over 16 amino acids. After removal of 2 bases from V and 3 bases from J, the junction contained 9 bases not matched to a gene. The CDR3 bases are TGTGCCAGCAGTTACAGATCCGGGACAGGCCGCTACGAGCAGTACTTC. Its protein is CASSYRSGTGRYEQYF.

This clone came up many times. The CDR3 here is CASSRTSKSTDTQYF. CDR3 nucleotides: TGTGCCAGCAGTCGGACTAGCAAAAGCACAGATACGCAGTATTTT. V gene TRBV6-5 combines with J gene TRBJ2-3; 8 bases fit TRBD2. CDR3 size: 15 residues. With V trimmed by 5 bases and J by 0 bases, 4 bases remained unmatched. Germline V gene lookup returns CDR1 MNHEY and CDR2 SVGAGI.

The chain has TRBV15 and TRBJ1-1; D remains ambiguous. The V end was cut by 5 bases, the J end by 1 base, with 11 bases between. The CDR3 is 14 residues long. Germline CDR1 reads LNHNV; CDR2 reads YYDKDF (reference sequence). In nucleotides, the CDR3 is TGTGCCACCAGCGCCGGACTCTCGAACACTGAAGCTTTCTTT. Translation gives CATSAGLSNTEAFF.

The V gene is TRBV28, the J gene TRBJ2-7, with 8 bases aligning to TRBD2. Germline V gives CDR1 MDHEN, CDR2 SYDVKM. V was clipped by 5 bases and J by 4 bases; unmatched bases: 7. The CDR3 has 14 residues. For the CDR3, the DNA is TGTGCCAGCAGTCGAGCGGGAGAAGGGTACGAGCAGTACTTC. Its protein is CASSRAGEGYEQYF.

This clone was picked up one time. This chain links TRBV11-2 with TRBJ2-5; D possibly corresponds to TRBD2 (6 bases). The CDR3 has 13 amino acids. Germline loops: CDR1 SGHAT, CDR2 FQNNGV. Deletions cut 10 bases from V and 5 bases from J, with 17 bases between. CDR3: CAIGRREWETQYF. In nucleotides, the CDR3 is TGTGCCATCGGCCGGAGGGAGTGGGAGACCCAGTACTTC.

The rearrangement uses TRBV7-9 and TRBJ2-5, with 7 bases that match TRBD1. Trimming at V came to 0 bases and at J to 5 bases, leaving 3 bases not matched to a gene. This CDR3 spans 14 amino acids. The germline gives CDR1 SEHNR, CDR2 FQNEAQ (reference sequence). The CDR3 loop reads CASSLATGSETQYF. CDR3 DNA: TGTGCCAGCAGCTTAGCGACAGGGTCGGAGACCCAGTACTTC.

This clone appeared once. The chain joins TRBV9 to TRBJ1-2; 7 bases map to TRBD1. CDR3 size: 16 residues. V trimming: 0 bases; J trimming: 3 bases; junction bases outside the gene matches: 8. In germline, CDR1 is SGDLS, CDR2 YYNGEE. The CDR3: CASSVAPSRGDYGYTF. DNA of the CDR3: TGTGCCAGCAGCGTAGCCCCATCCAGGGGGGACTATGGCTACACCTTC. Full variable domain (missing parts from reference TRBV9 and TRBJ1-2): DSGVTQTPKHLITATGQRVTLRCSPRSGDLSVYWYQQSLDQGLQFLIQYYNGEERAKGNILERFSAQQFPDLHSELNLSSLELGDSALYFCASSVAPSRGDYGYTFGSGTRLTVV.

This chain uses TRBV30 with TRBJ1-5; 7 bases are shared with TRBD1. In germline, CDR1 is GTSNPN, CDR2 SVGIG (reference sequence). V was clipped by 4 bases and J by 4 bases; unmatched bases: 4. This CDR3 has 13 amino acids. DNA of the CDR3: TGTGCCTGGACCCCAGGGGGGAATCAGCCCCAGCATTTT. Protein product: CAWTPGGNQPQHF.

The chain uses TRBV28 and TRBJ2-6; D gene uncertain. With 8 bases removed from V and 5 bases from J, the gap between germline ends came to 13 bases. CDR3 length: 14 residues. Germline CDR1 reads MDHEN; CDR2 reads SYDVKM. CDR3: CASLTYKRANVLTF. The DNA of the CDR3 is TGTGCCAGCCTCACGTATAAGCGGGCCAACGTCCTGACTTTC. Drawing the rest from reference TRBV28 and TRBJ2-6, the complete variable domain is DVKVTQSSRYLVKRTGEKVFLECVQDMDHENMFWYRQDPGLGLRLIYFSYDVKMKEKGDIPEGYSVSREKKERFSLILESASTNQTSMYLCASLTYKRANVLTFGAGSRLTVL.

V gene TRBV11-3 combines with J gene TRBJ1-5, with D hard to call. The germline V gene has CDR1 SGHNT and CDR2 YENEEA. This CDR3 has 12 residues. V lost 3 bases, J lost 7 bases, and 7 bases lay in between. The DNA of the CDR3 is TGTGCCAGCAGCTTGGGGAGACAGCCCCAGCATTTT. It is translated as CASSLGRQPQHF.

The chain links TRBV7-6 to TRBJ1-1, with D tentatively TRBD1 (6 bases). This CDR3 is built from 15 residues. V was trimmed by 5 bases and J by 0 bases, leaving 13 bases between them. From germline, CDR1 is SGHVS and CDR2 FNYEAQ. DNA for the CDR3: TGTGCCAGCAGCCCTTACAGGGACCTGAACACTGAAGCTTTCTTT. This codes for CASSPYRDLNTEAFF.

The V gene is TRBV24-1, the J gene TRBJ1-2; perhaps TRBD1 as D (5 bases). Trimming left V 4 bases short and J 4 bases short, with 9 bases between. CDR1 and CDR2 from the germline V gene are KGHDR and SFDVKD. This CDR3 is 13 amino acids long. The CDR3 spells CATSEGQSYGYTF. DNA for the CDR3: TGTGCCACCAGTGAGGGGCAGTCCTATGGCTACACCTTC.

The V gene is TRBV5-4, the J gene TRBJ2-1; 9 bases align to TRBD2. The CDR3 length is 16 residues. Germline V lookup: CDR1 SGHNT, CDR2 YYREEE (reference sequence). V lost 4 bases and J lost 9; bases outside the gene matches: 14. As DNA, the CDR3 is TGTGCCAGCAGCATTGGGCGGGGGGGCGGGAGGAGTGAGCAGTTCTTC. Its translation: CASSIGRGGGRSEQFF.

The chain has TRBV28 and TRBJ2-3; 9 bases map to TRBD2. The V gene's germline CDR1 is MDHEN and CDR2 SYDVKM. The J segment lost 0 bases and the V segment lost 11 bases, leaving 6 bases of the junction unmatched. The CDR3 sequence is 14 residues long. For the CDR3, the DNA is TGTGCCGCGGGGGGGCAGATGAGCACAGATACGCAGTATTTT. The encoded protein is CAAGGQMSTDTQYF.